A selection of T cell receptor beta chains follows, all from one sample in a study of blood T cell repertoires in COVID-19. Profiling relied on immunoSEQ multiplex PCR, and the TCRdb table lists in-frame clones only, not all of them. The table includes 380,000 or so clones, around 90% detected once. What was sequenced was peripheral blood. The receptors shown here come from a man in his forties or fifties with acute or convalescent COVID-19. Both conserved end residues are part of each CDR3. The D gene is left open where the match is weak. Clone size is not always given. Where it is, it says once, few, many or a class for expanded clones.

>TRBV6-2/TRBV6-3|.|.|TRBJ2-3
TGTGCCAGCAGTTACGTCTGGGGGGATAGCACAGATACGCAGTATTTT
CASSYVWGDSTDTQYF
>TRBV7-2|.|.|TRBJ1-5
TGTGCCAGCAGCTCGGGACTCCCCGGGGGTCAGCCCCAGCATTTT
CASSSGLPGGQPQHF
>TRBV30|once|TRBD1|TRBJ1-2
TGTGCCTGGAGTGAAATGGGACAGGGGACCTATGGCTACACCTTC
CAWSEMGQGTYGYTF
>TRBV7-6|once|TRBD1|TRBJ1-1
TGTGCCAGCAGCTCCGGGACAGGTCTTAAGCCTGAAGCTTTCTTT
CASSSGTGLKPEAFF
>TRBV6-2/TRBV6-3|.|.|TRBJ1-6
TGTGCCAGCAGCCGAGGCACCGGGGGAAATTCACCCCTCCACTTT
CASSRGTGGNSPLHF
>TRBV9|.|.|TRBJ2-3
TGTGCCAGCAGCGACCCCAGGGAAAACACAGATACGCAGTATTTT
CASSDPRENTDTQYF
>TRBV10-3|once|TRBD1|TRBJ2-7
TGTGCCATCAGAGCACCGGGACAGGGGATCAGCGAGCAGTACTTC
CAIRAPGQGISEQYF
>TRBV6-5|.|TRBD1|TRBJ1-5
TGTGCCAGCAGTCCGACAGGGATTTCTCAGCCCCAGCATTTT
CASSPTGISQPQHF
>TRBV4-2|.|TRBD2|TRBJ2-1
TGTGCCAGCAGCCAAGACGGGACTAGCGGCTACAATGAGCAGTTCTTC
CASSQDGTSGYNEQFF
>TRBV5-1|.|.|TRBJ1-4
TGCGCCAGCAGCTTGGAATTAGGTGGGAGAGATGAAAAACTGTTTTTT
CASSLELGGRDEKLFF
>TRBV4-1|.|TRBD2|TRBJ2-3
TGCGCCAGCAGCCAAGGGGTTAGCGGGAGCGGGACAGATACGCAGTATTTT
CASSQGVSGSGTDTQYF
>TRBV24-1|once|TRBD2|TRBJ2-2
TGTGCCACCAGTGATGCGGGGGGCCGGGAGCTGTTTTTT
CATSDAGGRELFF
>TRBV28|.|.|TRBJ1-6
TGTGCCAGCAGTTTTAGTGTAGCAGGGATTCATGCTTCACCCCTCCACTTT
CASSFSVAGIHASPLHF
>TRBV5-1|many|.|TRBJ2-3
TGCGCCAGCAGCTTGGCCCCAGGTAGTGGCACAGATACGCAGTATTTT
CASSLAPGSGTDTQYF
>TRBV11-2|.|.|TRBJ2-3
TGTGCCAGCAGCTTTAGTCCAGATACGCAGTATTTT
CASSFSPDTQYF
>TRBV3-1/TRBV3-2|few|TRBD1|TRBJ1-2
TGTGCCAGCAGCCGGGGGACAGCCTATGGCTACACCTTC
CASSRGTAYGYTF
>TRBV3-1/TRBV3-2|once|TRBD1|TRBJ1-4
TGTGCCAGCAGACAACAGGGGTCTAATGAAAAACTGTTTTTT
CASRQQGSNEKLFF
>TRBV12-3/TRBV12-4|.|.|TRBJ1-2
TGTGCCAGCAGTCCCGGGGGTAGCTATGGCTACACCTTC
CASSPGGSYGYTF
>TRBV2|.|TRBD1|TRBJ1-1
TGTGCCAGCAGTGGCCCGCGAGACAGGGCACTCGCGGCTGAAGCTTTCTTT
CASSGPRDRALAAEAFF
>TRBV28|.|TRBD1|TRBJ1-2
TGTGCCAGCAGGACGGACAGGGTGAACTATGGCTACACCTTC
CASRTDRVNYGYTF
>TRBV5-4|.|.|TRBJ2-7
TGTGCCAGCAGCTTCGGGACTGACTCCTACGAGCAGTACTTC
CASSFGTDSYEQYF
>TRBV2|.|TRBD2|TRBJ2-1
TGTGCCAGCACCCGGGGCGCGAGCGGGATAGATGAGCAGTTCTTC
CASTRGASGIDEQFF
>TRBV12-3/TRBV12-4|once|.|TRBJ2-7
TGTGCCAGCAGTTTTTATCGGGTTGAGCAGTACTTC
CASSFYRVEQYF
>TRBV12-3/TRBV12-4|.|.|TRBJ1-1
TGTGCCAGCCTACCCGGGGGTTGGACTGAAGCTTTCTTT
CASLPGGWTEAFF
>TRBV28|once|TRBD1|TRBJ1-6
TGTGCCAGCAGCCTGACCGGGACAGGGTACTCCTATAATTCACCCCTCCACTTT
CASSLTGTGYSYNSPLHF
>TRBV6-5|.|.|TRBJ1-5
TGTGCCAGCAGTACGACAGGCTTCAATCAGCCCCAGCATTTT
CASSTTGFNQPQHF
>TRBV11-3|.|.|TRBJ1-3
TGTGCCAGCAGCTTTTCAGGTCCTGGAAACACCATATATTTT
CASSFSGPGNTIYF
>TRBV3-1/TRBV3-2|.|.|TRBJ2-5
TGTGCCAGCAGACAGGGACAGACCCAGTACTTC
CASRQGQTQYF
>TRBV18|.|TRBD1|TRBJ2-1
TGTGCCAGCTCACCACAACCGGGACAGGGGACCTACAATGAGCAGTTCTTC
CASSPQPGQGTYNEQFF
>TRBV5-1|.|TRBD1|TRBJ2-5
TGCGCCAGCAGGACAGGGGGCTGGGGAGAGACCCAGTACTTC
CASRTGGWGETQYF
>TRBV7-2|.|.|TRBJ2-4
TGTGCCAGCAGCTCCTCGTTTGGCGGGGAAGACAAGCAGTACTTC
CASSSSFGGEDKQYF
>TRBV19|.|.|TRBJ2-1
TGTGCCAGTAGTATAGATCTCAGTCTTAATGAGCAGTTCTTC
CASSIDLSLNEQFF
>TRBV28|once|.|TRBJ1-2
TGTGCCAGCAGTCTTACTAACTATGGCTACACCTTC
CASSLTNYGYTF
>TRBV7-3|.|.|TRBJ2-1
TGTGCCAGCAGCCCCGGCGGGTCCGGTGAGCAGTTCTTC
CASSPGGSGEQFF
>TRBV11-2|.|TRBD2|TRBJ2-7
TGTGCCAGCAGCTTAAGCACTAGCGGGGGCCACTACGAGCAGTACTTC
CASSLSTSGGHYEQYF
>TRBV11-2|few|.|TRBJ2-2
TGTGCCAGCAGCTTAGACTCTTACACCGGGGAGCTGTTTTTT
CASSLDSYTGELFF
>TRBV19|.|.|TRBJ1-2
TGTGCCGCCCGGACAGACACTTATGGCTACACCTTC
CAARTDTYGYTF
>TRBV27|once|TRBD2|TRBJ2-5
TGTGCCAGCAGCCGCGGGGGGTCTTGGGAGACCCAGTACTTC
CASSRGGSWETQYF
>TRBV9|.|.|TRBJ2-1
TGTGCCAGCAGCGTGTACTCCTACAATGAGCAGTTCTTC
CASSVYSYNEQFF
>TRBV9|.|.|TRBJ2-7
TGTGCCAGCAGCGCTGAGGGAAACTACGAGCAGTACTTC
CASSAEGNYEQYF
>TRBV7-2|.|.|TRBJ2-7
TGTGCCAGCAGCTCCGGGACTCTCTCCTACGAGCAGTACTTC
CASSSGTLSYEQYF
>TRBV20-1|.|.|TRBJ2-1
TGCAGTGCTAGTAGCGGCTACAATGAGCAGTTCTTC
CSASSGYNEQFF
>TRBV7-3|.|TRBD1|TRBJ2-1
TGTGCCAGCAGTCCCTGGACAGGGTACTACAATGAGCAGTTCTTC
CASSPWTGYYNEQFF
>TRBV6-4|.|.|TRBJ2-1
TGTGCCAGCAGTCCGACAGCCCTTCGATACAATGAGCAGTTCTTC
CASSPTALRYNEQFF
>TRBV28|.|.|TRBJ2-7
TGTGCCAGCAGTTTACCACAGGCCCCCTACGAGCAGTACTTC
CASSLPQAPYEQYF
>TRBV28|.|TRBD1|TRBJ2-2
TGTGCCAGCAGTTTGAGTTGGGAGACAGGGGTCACCGGGGAGCTGTTTTTT
CASSLSWETGVTGELFF
>TRBV27|.|.|TRBJ1-1
TGTGCCAGCAGTTTTGGCAGTCTGACTGAAGCTTTCTTT
CASSFGSLTEAFF
>TRBV27|.|TRBD2|TRBJ2-1
TGTGCCAGCAGCTCCAACGGGAGGGCCACCTACAATGAGCAGTTCTTC
CASSSNGRATYNEQFF